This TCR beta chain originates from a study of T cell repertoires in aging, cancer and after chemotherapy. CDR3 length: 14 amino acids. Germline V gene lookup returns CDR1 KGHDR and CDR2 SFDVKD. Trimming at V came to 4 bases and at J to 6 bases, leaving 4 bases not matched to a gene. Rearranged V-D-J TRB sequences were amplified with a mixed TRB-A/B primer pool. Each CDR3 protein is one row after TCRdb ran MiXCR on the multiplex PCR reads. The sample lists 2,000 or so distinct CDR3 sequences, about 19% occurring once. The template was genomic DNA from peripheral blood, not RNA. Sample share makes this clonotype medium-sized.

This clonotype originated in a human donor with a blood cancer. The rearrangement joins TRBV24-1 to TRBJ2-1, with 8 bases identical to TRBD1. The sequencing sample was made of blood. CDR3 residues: CATSDPTGGNEQFF. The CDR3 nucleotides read TGTGCCACCAGTGACCCTACAGGGGGCAATGAGCAGTTCTTC.